This T cell receptor beta chain is drawn from a study of Ad26.COV2.S vaccination and SARS-CoV-2 variants. About the research overall: Among those in the COV1001 Ad26.COV2.S trial arm was the donor.

Sample treatment: some 20 received Ad26.COV2.S at low or high dose, single or two shots; five or six received placebo; per-sample allocation not given. Samples came from day 63 after the first vaccine or placebo injection. To note about this clone: Its antigen is undetermined.

TCRdb's copy holds only in-frame clones and misses some; the assay was immunoSEQ multiplex PCR. The sample includes about 680,000 clones, about 89% seen only once; the top ten take about 1.5%. Study results and limitations: The study found higher spike-specific TCR breadth in vaccine than placebo recipients.

The sequence was obtained from a person aged 18-60 years who received the Ad26.COV2.S COVID-19 vaccine or a placebo. Sequenced material: peripheral blood, taken in a trial of Ad26.COV2.S vaccine versus placebo.

The CDR3 is CASRREGGSPLHF. The CDR3 nucleotides are TGCGCCAGCAGAAGGGAGGGTGGTTCACCCCTCCACTTT. The chain has TRBV5-1 and TRBJ1-6, with no clear D. The CDR3 is 13 amino acids. Germline CDR1 is SGHRS and CDR2 is YFSETQ. Trimming stripped 5 bases from V and 9 bases from J, with 12 bases between.